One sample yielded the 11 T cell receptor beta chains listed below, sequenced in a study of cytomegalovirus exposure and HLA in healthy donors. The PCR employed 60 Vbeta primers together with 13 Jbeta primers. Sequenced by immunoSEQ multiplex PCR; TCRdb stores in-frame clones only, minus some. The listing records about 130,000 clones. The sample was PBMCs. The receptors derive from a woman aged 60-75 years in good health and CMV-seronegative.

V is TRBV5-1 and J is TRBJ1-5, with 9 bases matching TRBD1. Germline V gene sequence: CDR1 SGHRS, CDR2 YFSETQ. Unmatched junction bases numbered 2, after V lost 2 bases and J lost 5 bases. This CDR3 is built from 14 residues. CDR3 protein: CASSFWTGDQPQHF. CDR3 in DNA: TGCGCCAGCAGCTTTTGGACAGGGGATCAGCCCCAGCATTTT. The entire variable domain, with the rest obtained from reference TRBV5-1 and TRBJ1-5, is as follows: KAGVTQTPRYLIKTRGQQVTLSCSPISGHRSVSWYQQTPGQGLQFLFEYFSETQRNKGNFPGRFSGRQFSNSRSEMNVSTLELGDSALYLCASSFWTGDQPQHFGDGTRLSIL.

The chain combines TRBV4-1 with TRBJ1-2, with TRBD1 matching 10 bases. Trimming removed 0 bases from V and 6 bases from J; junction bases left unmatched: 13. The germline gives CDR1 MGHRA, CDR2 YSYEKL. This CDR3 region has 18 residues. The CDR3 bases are TGCGCCAGCAGCCAAGATCGGGACAGGGGACTACCCTCCCATGGCTACACCTTC. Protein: CASSQDRDRGLPSHGYTF.

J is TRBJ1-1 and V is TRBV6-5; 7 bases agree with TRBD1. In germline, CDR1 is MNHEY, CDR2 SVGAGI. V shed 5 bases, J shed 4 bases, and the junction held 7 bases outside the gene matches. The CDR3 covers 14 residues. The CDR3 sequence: CASSIRQGGTEAFF. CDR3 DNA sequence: TGTGCCAGCAGTATTCGACAGGGCGGCACTGAAGCTTTCTTT.

The CDR3 sequence: CASSLDGGRETQYF. CDR3 nucleotide sequence: TGCGCCAGCAGCTTGGACGGGGGGAGGGAGACCCAGTACTTC. V usage is TRBV5-1 and J usage is TRBJ2-5; 7 nucleotides agree with TRBD2. Germline V lookup: CDR1 SGHRS, CDR2 YFSETQ. The V segment lost 0 bases and the J segment 5 bases; nucleotides outside the gene matches: 4. The CDR3 extends over 14 amino acids.

CDR3 DNA: TGTGCCAGTAGTGGTGGGACAGGGGGCGCAGTTGGCAATCAGCCCCAGCATTTT. It codes for CASSGGTGGAVGNQPQHF. This rearrangement joins TRBV19 to TRBJ1-5; 12 positions agree with TRBD1. This CDR3 spans 18 amino acids. CDR1 and CDR2 from the germline V gene are LNHDA and SQIVND (reference sequence). V was clipped by 5 bases and J by 2 bases; unmatched bases: 10.

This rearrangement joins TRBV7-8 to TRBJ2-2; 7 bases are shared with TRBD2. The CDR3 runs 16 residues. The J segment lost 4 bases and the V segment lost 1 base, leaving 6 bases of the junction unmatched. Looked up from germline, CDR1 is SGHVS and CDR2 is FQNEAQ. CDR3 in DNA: TGTGCCAGCAGCTTAGTCGGGGGGACTTTCACCGGGGAGCTGTTTTTT. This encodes CASSLVGGTFTGELFF.

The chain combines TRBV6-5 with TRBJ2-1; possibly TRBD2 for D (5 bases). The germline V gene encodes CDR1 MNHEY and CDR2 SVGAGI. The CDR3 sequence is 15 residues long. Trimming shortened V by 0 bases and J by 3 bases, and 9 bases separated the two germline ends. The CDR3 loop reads CASSYSEAVYNEQFF. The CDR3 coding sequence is TGTGCCAGCAGTTACTCTGAAGCGGTCTACAATGAGCAGTTCTTC.

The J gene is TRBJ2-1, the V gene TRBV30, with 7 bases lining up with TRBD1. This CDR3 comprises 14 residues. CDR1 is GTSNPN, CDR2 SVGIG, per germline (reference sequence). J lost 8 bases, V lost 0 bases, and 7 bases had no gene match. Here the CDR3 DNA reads TGTGCCTGGAGTGTACTACAGGGGAACGATGAGCAGTTCTTC. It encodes CAWSVLQGNDEQFF.

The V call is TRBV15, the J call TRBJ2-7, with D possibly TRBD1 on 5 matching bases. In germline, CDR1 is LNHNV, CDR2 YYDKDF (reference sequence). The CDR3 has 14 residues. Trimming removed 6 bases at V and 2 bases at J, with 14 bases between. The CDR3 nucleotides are TGTGCCACCAGTAAGGGGAAGAGGCCCTACGAGCAGTACTTC. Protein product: CATSKGKRPYEQYF.

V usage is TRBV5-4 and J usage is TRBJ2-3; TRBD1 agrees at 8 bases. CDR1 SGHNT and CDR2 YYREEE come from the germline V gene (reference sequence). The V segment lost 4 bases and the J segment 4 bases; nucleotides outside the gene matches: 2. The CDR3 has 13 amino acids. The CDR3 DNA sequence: TGTGCCAGCAGCAAGACAGGGGCAGATACGCAGTATTTT. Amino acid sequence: CASSKTGADTQYF. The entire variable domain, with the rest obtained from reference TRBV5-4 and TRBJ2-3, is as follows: ETGVTQSPTHLIKTRGQQVTLRCSSQSGHNTVSWYQQALGQGPQFIFQYYREEENGRGNFPPRFSGLQFPNYSSELNVNALELDDSALYLCASSKTGADTQYFGPGTRLTVL.

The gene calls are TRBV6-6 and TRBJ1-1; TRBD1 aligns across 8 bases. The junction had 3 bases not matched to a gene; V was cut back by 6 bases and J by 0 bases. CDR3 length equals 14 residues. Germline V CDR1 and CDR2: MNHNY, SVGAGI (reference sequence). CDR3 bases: TGTGCCAGCAGGAGGACAGGGATGAACACTGAAGCTTTCTTT. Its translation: CASRRTGMNTEAFF.